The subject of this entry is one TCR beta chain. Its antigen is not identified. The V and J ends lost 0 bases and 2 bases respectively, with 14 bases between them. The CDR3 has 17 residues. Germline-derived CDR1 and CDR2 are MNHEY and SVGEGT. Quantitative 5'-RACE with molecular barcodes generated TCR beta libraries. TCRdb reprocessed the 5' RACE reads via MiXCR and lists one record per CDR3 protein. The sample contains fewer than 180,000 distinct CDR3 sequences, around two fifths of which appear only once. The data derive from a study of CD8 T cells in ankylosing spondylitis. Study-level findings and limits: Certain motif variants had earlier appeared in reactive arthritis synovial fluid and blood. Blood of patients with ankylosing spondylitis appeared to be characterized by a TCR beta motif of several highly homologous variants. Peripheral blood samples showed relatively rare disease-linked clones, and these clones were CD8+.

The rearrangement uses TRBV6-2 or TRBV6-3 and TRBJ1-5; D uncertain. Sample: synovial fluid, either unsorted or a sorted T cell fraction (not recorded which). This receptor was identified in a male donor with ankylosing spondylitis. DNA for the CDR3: TGTGCCAGCAGTTACTCTCCCCGGGTTATTCGCAATCAGCCCCAGCATTTT. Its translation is CASSYSPRVIRNQPQHF.